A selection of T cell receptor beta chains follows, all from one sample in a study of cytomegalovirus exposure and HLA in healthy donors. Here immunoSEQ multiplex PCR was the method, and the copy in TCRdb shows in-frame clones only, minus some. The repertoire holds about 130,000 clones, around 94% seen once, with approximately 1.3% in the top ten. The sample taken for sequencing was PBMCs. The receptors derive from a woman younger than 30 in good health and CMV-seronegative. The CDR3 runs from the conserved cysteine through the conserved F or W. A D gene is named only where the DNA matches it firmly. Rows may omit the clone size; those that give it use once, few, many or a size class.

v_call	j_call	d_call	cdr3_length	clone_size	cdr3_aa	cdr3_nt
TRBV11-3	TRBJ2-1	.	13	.	CASSLGLPGEQFF	TGTGCCAGCAGCTTAGGTTTGCCAGGTGAGCAGTTCTTC
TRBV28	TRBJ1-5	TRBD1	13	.	CASSTPGQVTQHF	TGTGCCAGCAGTACCCCCGGACAGGTTACCCAGCATTTT
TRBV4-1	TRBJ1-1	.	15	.	CASSQDSRDNTEAFF	TGCGCCAGCAGCCAAGACAGCAGGGATAACACTGAAGCTTTCTTT
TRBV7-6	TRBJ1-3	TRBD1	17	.	CASSLNVRQGGGNTIYF	TGTGCCAGCAGCTTAAACGTCCGACAGGGAGGAGGAAACACCATATATTTT
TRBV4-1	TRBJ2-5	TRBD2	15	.	CASSQTGLSGETQYF	TGCGCCAGCAGCCAAACGGGACTATCAGGAGAGACCCAGTACTTC
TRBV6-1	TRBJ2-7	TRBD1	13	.	CASSADRGYEQYF	TGTGCCAGCAGTGCGGACAGGGGTTACGAGCAGTACTTC
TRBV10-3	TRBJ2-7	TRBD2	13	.	CAIQREGLREQYF	TGTGCCATCCAGCGGGAGGGGCTCCGTGAGCAGTACTTC
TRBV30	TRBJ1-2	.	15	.	CAWSVQAGRTYGYTF	TGTGCCTGGAGTGTACAGGCAGGGAGGACCTATGGCTACACCTTC
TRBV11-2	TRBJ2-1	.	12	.	CASSKQVHEQFF	TGTGCCAGCAGCAAACAGGTCCATGAGCAGTTCTTC
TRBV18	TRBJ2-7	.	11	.	CASSPGSEQYF	TGTGCCAGCTCACCTGGCAGCGAGCAGTACTTC
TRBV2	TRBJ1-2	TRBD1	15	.	CASRMDRGFAYGYTF	TGTGCCAGCAGGATGGACAGGGGTTTTGCCTATGGCTACACCTTC
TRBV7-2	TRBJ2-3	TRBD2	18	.	CASSYPSGTTISTDTQYF	TGTGCCAGCAGCTATCCTTCCGGGACTACAATTAGCACAGATACGCAGTATTTT
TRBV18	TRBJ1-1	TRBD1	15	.	CASSQGTAENTEAFF	TGTGCCAGCTCCCAAGGGACAGCCGAGAACACTGAAGCTTTCTTT
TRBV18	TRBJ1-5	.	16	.	CASSHSSGQINQPQHF	TGTGCCAGCTCACACTCATCCGGACAGATTAATCAGCCCCAGCATTTT
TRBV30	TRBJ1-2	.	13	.	CAWKQGTFYGYTF	TGTGCCTGGAAACAGGGAACCTTCTATGGCTACACCTTC
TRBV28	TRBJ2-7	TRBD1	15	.	CASSLGTGGAYEQYF	TGTGCCAGCAGTTTAGGGACAGGGGGTGCTTACGAGCAGTACTTC
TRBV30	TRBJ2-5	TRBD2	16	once	CAWSVSLAGGWETQYF	TGTGCCTGGAGTGTATCTCTAGCGGGGGGGTGGGAGACCCAGTACTTC
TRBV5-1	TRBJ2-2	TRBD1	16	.	CASRKPGQGTAGELFF	TGCGCCAGCAGAAAACCGGGACAGGGTACCGCCGGGGAGCTGTTTTTT
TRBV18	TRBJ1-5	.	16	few	CASSAYIAEGDQPQHF	TGTGCCAGCTCAGCTTACATAGCAGAGGGCGACCAGCCCCAGCATTTT
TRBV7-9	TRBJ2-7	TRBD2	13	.	CASSQAGSYEQYF	TGTGCCAGCAGCCAAGCGGGATCCTACGAGCAGTACTTC
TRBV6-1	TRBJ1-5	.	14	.	CASRAGYSNQPQHF	TGTGCCAGCAGGGCGGGATATAGCAATCAGCCCCAGCATTTT
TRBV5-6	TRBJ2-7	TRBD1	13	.	CASSTGQMYEQYF	TGTGCCAGCAGCACGGGACAGATGTACGAGCAGTACTTC
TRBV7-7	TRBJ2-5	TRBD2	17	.	CASSLGEGLAGGETQYF	TGTGCTAGCAGCTTGGGAGAGGGACTAGCGGGGGGAGAGACCCAGTACTTC
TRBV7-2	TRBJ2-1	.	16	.	CASSYPGLVSYNEQFF	TGTGCCAGCAGCTACCCGGGACTGGTATCCTACAATGAGCAGTTCTTC
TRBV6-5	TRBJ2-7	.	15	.	CASSYSSQGSHEQYF	TGTGCCAGCAGTTACTCGAGCCAGGGGTCTCACGAGCAGTACTTC
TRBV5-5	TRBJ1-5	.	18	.	CASSHKYRVSPPYQPQHF	TGTGCCAGCAGCCATAAATACAGGGTCAGCCCACCCTATCAGCCCCAGCATTTT
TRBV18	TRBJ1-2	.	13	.	CASSPGENYGYTF	TGTGCCAGCTCACCAGGAGAAAACTATGGCTACACCTTC
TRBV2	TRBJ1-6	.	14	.	CASSGAVPSSPLHF	TGTGCCAGCAGTGGGGCAGTACCTTCCTCACCCCTCCACTTT
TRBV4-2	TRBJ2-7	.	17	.	CASSPPRGVGQTHEQYF	TGTGCCAGCAGCCCTCCAAGAGGAGTAGGCCAGACTCACGAGCAGTACTTC
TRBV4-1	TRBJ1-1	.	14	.	CASSQGAGNTEAFF	TGCGCCAGCAGCCAAGGGGCGGGGAACACTGAAGCTTTCTTT
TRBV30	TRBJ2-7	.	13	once	CAWSRGQNYEQYF	TGTGCCTGGAGCCGTGGACAGAACTACGAGCAGTACTTC
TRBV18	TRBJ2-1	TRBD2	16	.	CASSPSGGVTYNEQFF	TGTGCCAGCTCACCATCGGGGGGGGTTACCTACAATGAGCAGTTCTTC
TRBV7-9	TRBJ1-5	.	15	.	CASSHSRGGNQPQHF	TGTGCCAGCAGCCATTCCAGGGGTGGCAATCAGCCCCAGCATTTT
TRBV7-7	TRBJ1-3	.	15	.	CASSFDRSPGNTIYF	TGTGCTAGCAGCTTCGACAGGTCACCTGGAAACACCATATATTTT
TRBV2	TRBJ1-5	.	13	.	CASSGQFNQPQHF	TGTGCCAGCAGTGGACAGTTCAATCAGCCCCAGCATTTT
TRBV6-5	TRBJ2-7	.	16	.	CASSYSRDRPSYEQYF	TGTGCCAGCAGTTACTCGAGGGATCGGCCCTCCTACGAGCAGTACTTC
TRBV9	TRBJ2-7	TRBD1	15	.	CASSVGGQWNYEQYF	TGTGCCAGCAGCGTAGGGGGACAGTGGAACTACGAGCAGTACTTC
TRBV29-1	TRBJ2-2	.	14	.	CSVAMPERTGELFF	TGCAGCGTTGCGATGCCAGAACGCACCGGGGAGCTGTTTTTT
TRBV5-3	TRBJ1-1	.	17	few	CARSYHVQGGLNTEAFF	TGTGCCAGAAGCTACCATGTACAGGGCGGGCTGAACACTGAAGCTTTCTTT
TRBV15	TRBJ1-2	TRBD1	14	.	CATSRASQGAGYTF	TGTGCCACCAGCAGAGCGTCTCAGGGGGCTGGCTACACCTTC
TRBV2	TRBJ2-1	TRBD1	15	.	CASSLTGQGANEQFF	TGTGCCAGCAGTCTTACGGGACAGGGGGCGAATGAGCAGTTCTTC
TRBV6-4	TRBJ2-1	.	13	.	CASSDSRYNEQFF	TGTGCCAGCAGTGACTCTCGTTACAATGAGCAGTTCTTC